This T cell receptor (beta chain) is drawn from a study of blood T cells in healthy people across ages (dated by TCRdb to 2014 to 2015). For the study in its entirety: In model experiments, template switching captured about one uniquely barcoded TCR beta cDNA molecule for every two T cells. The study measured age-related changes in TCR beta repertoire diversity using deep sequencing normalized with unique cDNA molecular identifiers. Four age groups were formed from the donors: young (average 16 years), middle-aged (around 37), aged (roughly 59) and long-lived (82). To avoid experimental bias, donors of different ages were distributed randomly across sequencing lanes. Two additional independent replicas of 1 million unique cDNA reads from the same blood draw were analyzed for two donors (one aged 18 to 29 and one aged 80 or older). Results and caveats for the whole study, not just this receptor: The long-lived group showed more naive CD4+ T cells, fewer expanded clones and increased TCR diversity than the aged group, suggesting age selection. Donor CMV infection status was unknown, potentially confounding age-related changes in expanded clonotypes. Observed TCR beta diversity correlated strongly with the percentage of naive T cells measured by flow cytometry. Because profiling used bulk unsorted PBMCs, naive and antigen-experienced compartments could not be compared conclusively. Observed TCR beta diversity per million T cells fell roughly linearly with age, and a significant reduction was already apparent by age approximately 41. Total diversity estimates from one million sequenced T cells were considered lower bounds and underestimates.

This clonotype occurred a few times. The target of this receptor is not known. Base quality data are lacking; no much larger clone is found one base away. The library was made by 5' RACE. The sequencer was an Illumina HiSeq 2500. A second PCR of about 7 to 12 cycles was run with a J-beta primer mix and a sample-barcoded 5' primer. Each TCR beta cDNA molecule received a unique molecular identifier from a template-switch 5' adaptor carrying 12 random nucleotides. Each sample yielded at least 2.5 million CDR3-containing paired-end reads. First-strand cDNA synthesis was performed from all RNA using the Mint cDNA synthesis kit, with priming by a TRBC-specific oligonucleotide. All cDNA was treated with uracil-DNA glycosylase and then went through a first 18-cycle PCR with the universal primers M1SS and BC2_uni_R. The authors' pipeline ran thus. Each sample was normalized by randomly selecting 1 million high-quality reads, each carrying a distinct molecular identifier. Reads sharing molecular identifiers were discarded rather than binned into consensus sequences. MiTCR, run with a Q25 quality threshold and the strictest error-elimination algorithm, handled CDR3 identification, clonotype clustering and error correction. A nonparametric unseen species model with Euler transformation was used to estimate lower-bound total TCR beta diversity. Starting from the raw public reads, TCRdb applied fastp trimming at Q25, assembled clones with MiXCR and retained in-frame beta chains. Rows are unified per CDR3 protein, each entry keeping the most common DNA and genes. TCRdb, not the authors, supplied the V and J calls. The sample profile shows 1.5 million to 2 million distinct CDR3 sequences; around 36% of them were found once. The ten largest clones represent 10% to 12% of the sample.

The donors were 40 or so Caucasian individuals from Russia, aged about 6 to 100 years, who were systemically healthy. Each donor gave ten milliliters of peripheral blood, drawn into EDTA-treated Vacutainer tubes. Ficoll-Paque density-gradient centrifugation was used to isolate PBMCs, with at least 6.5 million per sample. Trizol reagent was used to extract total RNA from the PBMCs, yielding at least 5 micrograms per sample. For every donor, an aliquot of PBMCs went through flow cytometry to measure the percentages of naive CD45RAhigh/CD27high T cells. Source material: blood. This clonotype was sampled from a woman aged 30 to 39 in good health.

The nucleotide sequence is given as TGTGCCAGCAGCTGGGGTGCAGGGGGGGACACTGAAGCTTTCTTT. Translation gives CASSWGAGGDTEAFF. The rearranged segments are TRBV7-9 and TRBJ1-1; 7 junctional bases match TRBD1. The germline V end is reduced by 4 bases and the J end by 3 bases; junction bases left unmatched: 8. In the germline V gene (reference sequence), CDR1 corresponds to SEHNR and CDR2 to FQNEAQ. Counted from cysteine to phenylalanine, this CDR3 has 15 amino acids. The retained sequence is limited to the CDR3, 45 bases, with the frame set at the first base.